The 20 T cell receptor beta chains given below trace back to one sample, sequenced in a study of identifying expanded T cells in peripheral blood. Method: immunoSEQ multiplex PCR; TCRdb's copy keeps in-frame clones and lacks some. The sample includes about 89,000 clones, 70% to 90% of them seen just once. The sample consisted of blood. Source of these receptors: a person aged 18 to 70 in good health.

The chain joins TRBV10-3 to TRBJ2-1; weak D call: TRBD1 (6 bases). The CDR3 has 20 amino acids. Between the trimmed V and J ends, which lost 3 bases and 0 bases, there was a span of 24 bases. Looked up from germline, CDR1 is ENHRY and CDR2 is SYGVKD. The CDR3 reads CAISDRKSVGAESSYNEQFF. CDR3 nucleotides: TGTGCCATCAGTGATAGGAAAAGTGTGGGGGCAGAGAGCTCCTACAATGAGCAGTTCTTC.

The chain carries TRBV9 and TRBJ1-2; tentatively, D is TRBD1 (6 bases). V lost 4 bases to trimming and J lost 1 base, with 11 bases between them. The CDR3 covers 14 residues. CDR1 and CDR2 (germline): SGDLS, YYNGEE. CDR3 in amino acids: CASSSGGGNYGYTF. CDR3 sequence (DNA): TGTGCCAGCAGCTCGGGGGGCGGTAACTATGGCTACACCTTC.

The chain combines TRBV28 with TRBJ2-7; D gene unclear. Looked up from germline, CDR1 is MDHEN and CDR2 is SYDVKM. CDR3 length: 16 residues. Trimming stripped 7 bases from V and 1 base from J, with 20 bases between. The CDR3 here is CASISELGIGSYEQYF. CDR3 nucleotide sequence: TGTGCCAGCATCTCCGAACTGGGGATTGGGTCCTACGAGCAGTACTTC. The variable domain in full, with the rest retrieved from reference TRBV28 and TRBJ2-7, is DVKVTQSSRYLVKRTGEKVFLECVQDMDHENMFWYRQDPGLGLRLIYFSYDVKMKEKGDIPEGYSVSREKKERFSLILESASTNQTSMYLCASISELGIGSYEQYFGPGTRLTVT.

The chain links TRBV11-2 to TRBJ1-4; 11 bases align to TRBD1. CDR3 length: 15 residues. Looked up from germline, CDR1 is SGHAT and CDR2 is FQNNGV. With 4 bases clipped from V and 8 bases from J, the junction kept 6 bases outside the gene matches. The CDR3 sequence is CASSSPGQGEEKLFF. As DNA, the CDR3 is TGTGCCAGCAGCTCACCGGGACAGGGGGAAGAAAAACTGTTTTTT. The full variable domain, its missing parts supplied by reference TRBV11-2 and TRBJ1-4, is EAGVAQSPRYKIIEKRQSVAFWCNPISGHATLYWYQQILGQGPKLLIQFQNNGVVDDSQLPKDRFSAERLKGVDSTLKIQPAKLEDSAVYLCASSSPGQGEEKLFFGSGTQLSVL.

The CDR3 spells CASSPRLVPYEQYF. The CDR3 DNA follows: TGTGCCAGCAGCCCCCGACTAGTTCCCTACGAGCAGTACTTC. The gene calls are TRBV13 and TRBJ2-7; D possibly corresponds to TRBD2 (6 bases). The germline gives CDR1 PRHDT, CDR2 FYEKMQ (reference sequence). Trimming stripped 5 bases from V and 2 bases from J, with 13 bases between. The CDR3 loop spans 14 amino acids.

The V gene is TRBV6-1, the J gene TRBJ2-7, with D perhaps assigned TRBD1 or TRBD2 (5 bases each). Trimming took off 8 bases at V and 2 bases at J, with 10 bases between the two ends. The CDR3 spans 12 residues. The germline V gene encodes CDR1 MNHNS and CDR2 SASEGT. CDR3: CASVGRTYEQYF. The CDR3 DNA follows: TGTGCCAGCGTGGGACGGACCTACGAGCAGTACTTC.

This chain joins TRBV6-5 and TRBJ1-6, with D unclear. With 5 bases removed from V and 7 bases from J, the gap between germline ends came to 12 bases. The germline V gene has CDR1 MNHEY and CDR2 SVGAGI. The CDR3 length is 14 residues. CDR3 sequence: CASSAYRGNSPLHF. DNA of the CDR3: TGTGCCAGCAGTGCGTATCGTGGGAATTCACCCCTCCACTTT.

The V gene is TRBV5-4, the J gene TRBJ1-6; D possibly corresponds to TRBD1 (5 bases). Germline V gene sequence: CDR1 SGHNT, CDR2 YYREEE (reference sequence). V gave up 0 bases and J gave up 7 bases, with 11 bases separating them. The CDR3 has 15 residues. The CDR3 nucleotides read TGTGCCAGCAGCTTGGCCGGCAGGGAAAATTCACCCCTCCACTTT. Amino acid sequence: CASSLAGRENSPLHF.

The chain couples TRBV2 to TRBJ1-4; D is unresolved. This CDR3 is built from 14 residues. Trimming left V 6 bases short and J 8 bases short, with 16 bases between. Germline V lookup: CDR1 SNHLY, CDR2 FYNNEI. The CDR3 DNA sequence: TGTGCCAGCAGGGGAGCGGGTAATGGGGAAAAACTGTTTTTT. Its protein product is CASRGAGNGEKLFF.

V and J are TRBV28 and TRBJ2-3, with D maybe TRBD2 (6 bases). Germline lookup yields CDR1 MDHEN and CDR2 SYDVKM. The CDR3 extends over 16 amino acids. V was pared by 8 bases and J by 2 bases, with 20 bases between. The CDR3 reads CASGGLDYRTTDTQYF. DNA for the CDR3: TGTGCCAGCGGAGGCCTGGACTACCGAACCACAGATACGCAGTATTTT.

This clone was seen a few times. This sequence joins TRBV6-4 and TRBJ2-2; D possibly corresponds to TRBD2 (5 bases). CDR1 MRHNA and CDR2 SNTAGT come from the germline V gene. The CDR3 is 13 residues long. V was trimmed by 2 bases and J by 4 bases, leaving 5 bases between them. Here the CDR3 DNA reads TGTGCCAGCAGTGACACTAGCACCGGGGAGCTGTTTTTT. Translating gives CASSDTSTGELFF.

The rearrangement uses TRBV27 and TRBJ2-7, with D possibly matching TRBD2 (5 bases). The germline V gene has CDR1 MNHEY and CDR2 SMNVEV (reference sequence). The V end was cut by 4 bases, the J end by 4 bases, with 23 bases between. CDR3 length: 17 amino acids. The CDR3 sequence is CASSSSYGDGVGYEQYF. The CDR3 DNA is TGTGCCAGCAGTTCAAGTTACGGAGACGGGGTAGGGTACGAGCAGTACTTC.

This clone was recorded many times. The genes are TRBV19 and TRBJ2-2, with 7 bases identical to TRBD1. The CDR3 has 14 residues. V was pared by 3 bases and J by 6 bases, with 4 bases of the junction left unmatched. Per the germline V gene, CDR1 is LNHDA and CDR2 is SQIVND (reference sequence). CDR3 amino acids: CASSISQGAGELFF. The CDR3 region has the DNA TGTGCCAGTAGTATTAGTCAGGGGGCCGGGGAGCTGTTTTTT.

V gene TRBV15 combines with J gene TRBJ1-2; 7 bases line up with TRBD1. V lost 8 bases and J lost 6; bases outside the gene matches: 12. In germline, CDR1 is LNHNV, CDR2 YYDKDF (reference sequence). The CDR3 runs to 14 residues. CDR3 in amino acids: CATHRGLVKNGYTF. For the CDR3, the DNA is TGTGCCACCCACAGGGGATTAGTAAAGAATGGCTACACCTTC.

The chain uses TRBV4-1 and TRBJ2-1, with 7 bases aligning to TRBD1. V was clipped by 4 bases and J by 3 bases; unmatched bases: 6. This CDR3 is 15 amino acids long. CDR1 and CDR2 from the germline V gene are MGHRA and YSYEKL. CDR3 bases: TGCGCCAGCAGCCCCCCTAGGGGGCACTACAATGAGCAGTTCTTC. It specifies CASSPPRGHYNEQFF.

This chain joins TRBV20-1 and TRBJ2-1; D not certain. Germline CDR1 DFQATT, CDR2 SNEGSKA (reference sequence). This CDR3 has 11 residues. Deletions cut 4 bases from V and 7 bases from J, with 8 bases between. For the CDR3, the DNA is TGCAGTGCTACCCTTATTAATGAGCAGTTCTTC. Protein: CSATLINEQFF.

The rearrangement joins TRBV2 to TRBJ2-5; D is possibly TRBD2 (6 bases). The CDR3 is made up of 13 amino acids. The V end lost 8 bases, the J end lost 4 bases, and 14 bases lay between the germline ends. Germline CDR1 and CDR2: SNHLY and FYNNEI. The CDR3 bases are TGTGCCAGCGGCGGGGACGTTCTAGAGACCCAGTACTTC. Its protein product is CASGGDVLETQYF.

The J gene is TRBJ1-5, the V gene TRBV11-3; D might be TRBD1 (6 bases). Trimming took off 11 bases at V and 3 bases at J, with 20 bases between the two ends. Germline lookup yields CDR1 SGHNT and CDR2 YENEEA. The CDR3 is 15 residues long. CDR3 DNA: TGTGCCGGTGGGGGGCCCGGAGGGCACAATCAGCCCCAGCATTTT. It is translated as CAGGGPGGHNQPQHF.

This clone was seen a single time. The chain is built from TRBV10-3 and TRBJ2-7; D is perhaps TRBD1 (6 bases). The CDR3 is 14 amino acids. CDR1 is ENHRY, CDR2 SYGVKD, per germline. The V end lost 2 bases, the J end lost 2 bases, and 10 bases lay between the germline ends. The CDR3 loop is CAISEAGQPYEQYF. CDR3 sequence (DNA): TGTGCCATCAGTGAGGCAGGACAGCCCTACGAGCAGTACTTC.

The V and J genes are TRBV6-4 and TRBJ1-1; 10 nucleotides align to TRBD1. Germline V gene sequence: CDR1 MRHNA, CDR2 SNTAGT. The CDR3 consists of 15 residues. The J segment lost 7 bases and the V segment lost 6 bases, leaving 11 bases of the junction unmatched. CDR3: CASRGTGDETSEAFF. CDR3 DNA sequence: TGTGCCAGCAGGGGGACAGGGGACGAAACGAGTGAAGCTTTCTTT.